The rows below give T cell receptor beta chains drawn from one sample of a study of blood T cells in healthy people across ages. TCRdb redid the calling of the 5' RACE reads with MiXCR, one entry per CDR3 protein. The sample lists about 570,000 distinct CDR3 sequences, over 25% occurring once. The same data also went into a second study, on T cells of mothers and their children.

The sample was blood. The receptors were sampled from a boy younger than 10 in good health. Both conserved end residues are part of each CDR3. A D gene is named only where the DNA matches it firmly. Clone sizes are given selectively: once, few, many, or a class where the clone is expanded.

J gene | clone size | D gene | V gene | CDR3 protein | CDR3 DNA
TRBJ2-7 | few | NA | TRBV9 | CASSVTKTGDYYEQYF | TGTGCCAGCAGCGTAACCAAGACAGGGGACTACTACGAGCAGTACTTC
TRBJ1-1 | few | TRBD1 | TRBV9 | CASSIRSGTGVTEAFF | TGTGCCAGCAGCATCCGAAGTGGGACAGGGGTCACTGAAGCTTTCTTT
TRBJ1-3 | few | NA | TRBV6-6 | CASSYPPISGNTIYF | TGTGCCAGCAGTTACCCACCCATCTCTGGAAACACCATATATTTT
TRBJ2-5 | many | TRBD2 | TRBV6-4 | CASSPLGLAGGQETQYF | TGTGCCAGCAGCCCGCTGGGGCTAGCGGGGGGCCAAGAGACCCAGTACTTC
TRBJ1-2 | NA | TRBD1 | TRBV6-5 | CASSRTGGNYGYTF | TGTGCCAGCAGCAGGACAGGGGGTAACTATGGCTACACCTTC
TRBJ2-1 | NA | TRBD2 | TRBV27 | CAIRTGLAGNEQFF | TGTGCCATCCGAACGGGACTAGCGGGGAATGAGCAGTTCTTC
TRBJ1-2 | NA | NA | TRBV28 | CASSSIRRTVNFFRANYGYTF | TGTGCCAGCAGTTCCATACGAAGGACAGTAAACTTCTTTCGAGCTAACTATGGCTACACCTTC
TRBJ2-3 | few | NA | TRBV20-1 | CSAGQGGLDTQYF | TGCAGTGCTGGGCAGGGAGGCCTAGATACGCAGTATTTT
TRBJ1-2 | NA | NA | TRBV12-3/TRBV12-4 | CASRTTGFFGGYTF | TGTGCCAGCAGGACTACAGGGTTTTTCGGAGGCTACACCTTC
TRBJ2-2 | many | NA | TRBV11-1 | CASSPGRRVGELFF | TGTGCCAGCAGCCCCGGGCGCCGGGTCGGGGAGCTGTTTTTT
TRBJ2-2 | NA | NA | TRBV7-9 | CASSLVAEGNTGELFF | TGTGCCAGCAGCTTAGTGGCGGAAGGGAACACCGGGGAGCTGTTTTTT
TRBJ2-1 | NA | NA | TRBV2 | CASPAASYNEQFF | TGTGCCAGCCCGGCAGCGTCCTACAATGAGCAGTTCTTC
TRBJ2-3 | NA | NA | TRBV7-3 | CASSPESSTDTQYF | TGTGCCAGCAGCCCCGAATCTAGCACAGATACGCAGTATTTT
TRBJ2-7 | NA | NA | TRBV21-1 | CASIGQGYEQYF | TGTGCCAGCATCGGACAGGGCTACGAGCAGTACTTC
TRBJ1-6 | NA | NA | TRBV5-1 | CASTDPSGDSPLHF | TGCGCCAGCACTGACCCCTCCGGGGATTCACCCCTCCACTTT
TRBJ2-6 | few | NA | TRBV12-3/TRBV12-4 | CASSRLGTGANVLTF | TGTGCCAGCAGTCGATTAGGAACTGGGGCCAACGTCCTGACTTTC
TRBJ2-7 | many | TRBD2 | TRBV5-1 | CASSREGQSYEQYF | TGCGCCAGCAGCAGGGAGGGCCAGTCCTACGAGCAGTACTTC
TRBJ1-2 | NA | NA | TRBV7-2 | CASSLGGGFEGYTF | TGTGCCAGCAGCTTAGGAGGGGGATTCGAAGGCTACACCTTC
TRBJ2-5 | NA | NA | TRBV20-1 | CSASDFRSQETQYF | TGCAGTGCTAGTGATTTTAGGTCCCAAGAGACCCAGTACTTC
TRBJ1-2 | NA | NA | TRBV27 | CASSSLIGGPPEAGYTF | TGTGCCAGCAGTTCCCTGATTGGGGGGCCCCCTGAAGCTGGCTACACCTTC
TRBJ2-4 | few | NA | TRBV5-1 | CASSLATALAKNIQYF | TGCGCCAGCAGCTTGGCGACAGCTCTAGCCAAAAACATTCAGTACTTC
TRBJ2-7 | once | NA | TRBV20-1 | CSARDAGIFHEQYF | TGCAGTGCTAGAGATGCGGGGATCTTCCACGAGCAGTACTTC
TRBJ2-7 | few | TRBD1 | TRBV28 | CATTAGGGYEQYF | TGTGCCACCACGGCAGGGGGTGGATACGAGCAGTACTTC
TRBJ2-4 | few | NA | TRBV3-1 | CARRSREGSDIQYF | TGTGCCCGTAGGTCCCGCGAGGGTTCGGACATTCAGTACTTC
TRBJ2-7 | NA | NA | TRBV7-2 | CASSVSDEQYF | TGTGCCAGCAGCGTCTCGGACGAGCAGTACTTC
TRBJ1-2 | NA | NA | TRBV5-5 | CASSLGTASYGYTF | TGTGCCAGCAGCTTGGGGACGGCCAGTTATGGCTACACCTTC
TRBJ2-7 | NA | NA | TRBV5-1 | CASASSPSARGSYEQYF | TGCGCCAGCGCTTCCTCACCTTCTGCGCGGGGTTCCTACGAGCAGTACTTC
TRBJ2-5 | few | NA | TRBV11-2 | CASSLASGGRGETQYF | TGTGCCAGCAGCTTGGCCTCTGGAGGTCGTGGGGAGACCCAGTACTTC
TRBJ2-1 | many | TRBD2 | TRBV7-8 | CASSLDETSGYNEQFF | TGTGCCAGCAGCTTAGATGAGACTAGCGGTTACAATGAGCAGTTCTTC
TRBJ1-2 | few | TRBD1 | TRBV14 | CASSRYRGLNGYTF | TGTGCCAGCTCCCGTTACAGGGGGCTTAATGGCTACACCTTC
TRBJ2-3 | few | NA | TRBV25-1 | CASSELKAQYF | TGTGCCAGCAGTGAATTGAAGGCCCAGTACTTT
TRBJ1-1 | NA | TRBD1 | TRBV27 | CASSSPGQGDTEAFF | TGTGCCAGCAGTTCGCCGGGACAGGGGGACACTGAAGCTTTCTTT
TRBJ1-2 | few | NA | TRBV10-3 | CAIKPGDGGYTF | TGTGCCATCAAACCGGGGGACGGCGGCTACACCTTC
TRBJ2-5 | NA | TRBD2 | TRBV12-3/TRBV12-4 | CASSSRSTGLAGGHGKETQYF | TGTGCCAGCAGTTCTCGATCGACGGGACTAGCGGGGGGGCATGGAAAAGAGACCCAGTACTTC
TRBJ1-2 | NA | TRBD1 | TRBV7-9 | CASIKIQGGYTF | TGTGCCAGCATCAAGATACAGGGGGGCTACACCTTC
TRBJ2-1 | NA | NA | TRBV12-3/TRBV12-4 | CASTLEGVQFF | TGTGCCAGCACCCTTGAAGGCGTGCAGTTCTTC
TRBJ2-2 | many | TRBD2 | TRBV20-1 | CSARDGEGDTGELFF | TGCAGTGCTAGAGATGGGGAGGGCGACACCGGGGAGCTGTTTTTT
TRBJ2-6 | many | NA | TRBV4-3 | CASSQEILGSGANVLTF | TGCGCCAGCAGCCAAGAGATCTTAGGGTCTGGGGCCAACGTCCTGACTTTC
TRBJ2-1 | NA | NA | TRBV7-2 | CASSPPSGLSYNEQFF | TGTGCCAGCAGCCCCCCCTCGGGGCTCTCCTACAATGAGCAGTTCTTC
TRBJ2-3 | NA | NA | TRBV15 | CATSRGEGNTDTQYF | TGTGCCACCAGCAGAGGCGAGGGAAACACAGATACGCAGTATTTT
TRBJ2-5 | NA | TRBD2 | TRBV29-1 | CSVDGETSGVKRETQYF | TGCAGCGTTGACGGGGAGACTAGCGGGGTTAAAAGGGAGACCCAGTACTTC
TRBJ2-5 | NA | NA | TRBV20-1 | CSASKGVPAAETQYF | TGCAGTGCTAGCAAGGGGGTCCCCGCGGCCGAGACCCAGTACTTC
TRBJ2-7 | NA | NA | TRBV5-1 | CASGAGHYEQYF | TGCGCCAGCGGCGCAGGGCACTACGAGCAGTACTTC
TRBJ1-2 | few | TRBD1 | TRBV5-1 | CASSSDRTNGYTF | TGCGCCAGCAGCTCGGACAGGACAAATGGCTACACCTTC
TRBJ2-3 | few | NA | TRBV7-9 | CASSYIITSKPDTQYF | TGTGCCAGCAGCTATATTATAACCTCCAAACCAGATACGCAGTATTTT
TRBJ1-6 | few | NA | TRBV15 | CATTDGRTSPLHF | TGTGCCACCACCGATGGGCGGACTTCACCCCTCCACTTT
TRBJ1-2 | NA | NA | TRBV6-4 | CASSDPRDSWPYTF | TGTGCCAGCAGTGACCCCAGGGATTCCTGGCCCTACACCTTC
TRBJ2-7 | few | NA | TRBV5-4 | CASSLPGSSYEQYF | TGTGCCAGCAGCTTGCCAGGAAGCTCCTACGAGCAGTACTTC